One and the same sample provided the 23 T cell receptor beta chains below, sequenced in a study of T-cell reconstitution after alpha-beta-depleted transplantation in children. Unique molecular identifiers were used in preparing the TCRbeta library. TCRdb processed the PCR reads anew with MiXCR; each CDR3 protein has one entry. The table has 350,000 to 450,000 distinct CDR3 sequences, about 14% seen once. This material consisted of PBMCs, taken from the stem cell graft. These receptor sequences come from a human donor who donated a stem cell graft to a child with Fanconi anemia.

In this sample, this clonotype turned up a few times. The chain combines TRBV7-9 with TRBJ1-4; D is perhaps TRBD1 (5 bases). V lost 4 bases to trimming and J lost 1 base, with 10 bases between them. The CDR3 runs to 15 residues. Germline CDR1 is SEHNR and CDR2 is FQNEAQ (reference sequence). The CDR3 here is CASSYSGQTNEKLFF. CDR3 bases: TGTGCCAGCAGCTATTCTGGACAAACTAATGAAAAACTGTTTTTT.

This clonotype has more than one count but fewer than ten. The chain links TRBV12-3 or TRBV12-4 to TRBJ2-2, with 9 nucleotides matching TRBD2. The trim removed 5 bases at V and 2 bases at J, leaving 6 bases unmatched. The CDR3 runs 16 residues. CDR3 sequence reads: CASSTWRGGNTGELFF. The CDR3 region has the DNA TGTGCCAGCAGTACTTGGCGGGGGGGTAACACCGGGGAGCTGTTTTTT.

This clonotype was observed a few times. The rearrangement links TRBV6-2 or TRBV6-3 to TRBJ2-7; a weak D match, TRBD1 (6 bases). CDR3 length: 14 amino acids. The germline CDR1 and CDR2 sequences are MNHEY and SVGEGT. CDR3 nucleotides: TGTGCACCGCGGGTATACAGGGTCTCCTACGAGCAGTACGTC. This translates into CAPRVYRVSYEQYV.

This clonotype showed up many times. This chain links TRBV7-9 with TRBJ2-5; 8 bases agree with TRBD1. The J segment lost 13 bases and the V segment lost 4 bases, leaving 5 bases of the junction unmatched. Germline V gene lookup returns CDR1 SEHNR and CDR2 FQNEAQ (reference sequence). The CDR3 has 11 amino acids. This CDR3 is CASSSDRERYF. The CDR3 nucleotides are TGTGCCAGCAGCTCGGACAGGGAACGGTACTTC.

This clonotype was counted between two and nine times. V and J are TRBV18 and TRBJ2-7; TRBD1 matches 7 bases. The ends lost 3 bases at V and 4 bases at J; junction bases unmatched: 0. Germline CDR1 KGHSH, CDR2 LQKENI. The CDR3 consists of 12 residues. The CDR3, as DNA: TGTGCCAGCTCACCGGACAGGTACGAGCAGTACTTC. It codes for CASSPDRYEQYF.

The chain employs TRBV6-2 or TRBV6-3 and TRBJ2-3; the match to TRBD2 covers 8 bases. The CDR3 covers 12 residues. Trimming at V came to 6 bases and at J to 9 bases, leaving 5 bases not matched to a gene. In germline, CDR1 is MNHEY, CDR2 SVGEGT. The CDR3 sequence: CASSRTSRTQYF. DNA of the CDR3: TGTGCCAGCAGCCGGACTAGCAGAACGCAGTATTTT.

This clonotype has ten or more counts. The chain combines TRBV6-2 or TRBV6-3 with TRBJ2-1; D gene uncertain. Trimming shortened V by 2 bases and J by 4 bases, and 9 bases separated the two germline ends. CDR1 and CDR2 from the germline V gene are MNHEY and SVGEGT. CDR3 length: 14 residues. CDR3 sequence: CASSYPMTYNEQFF. In nucleotides, the CDR3 is TGTGCCAGCAGTTACCCGATGACTTACAATGAGCAGTTCTTC.

This clonotype has at least ten counts. The rearrangement links TRBV7-2 to TRBJ2-6, with D possibly TRBD1 on 6 matching bases. Germline CDR1 and CDR2: SGHTA and FQGNSA. Trimming removed 4 bases from V and 1 base from J, with 14 bases in between. This CDR3 spans 17 amino acids. CDR3 DNA sequence: TGTGCCAGCAGCTCATCCCAGGGGATTTCTGGGGCCAACGTCCTGACTTTC. Amino acid sequence: CASSSSQGISGANVLTF.

The rearrangement links TRBV5-1 to TRBJ1-3; D possibly corresponds to TRBD1 (6 bases). CDR1 and CDR2 (germline): SGHRS, YFSETQ. The CDR3 is 15 residues long. Trimming left V 2 bases short and J 2 bases short, with 11 bases between. CDR3: CASSLGRGAGNTIYF. DNA for the CDR3: TGCGCCAGCAGCTTAGGCAGGGGCGCTGGAAACACCATATATTTT.

This clonotype was counted many times. The chain couples TRBV10-3 to TRBJ1-2, with 7 bases that match TRBD1. The CDR3 sequence is 14 residues long. CDR1 and CDR2 (germline): ENHRY, SYGVKD. With 6 bases clipped from V and 2 bases from J, the junction kept 6 bases outside the gene matches. The CDR3 DNA reads TGTGCCATCAGCCGGGACAGAAGCAACTATGGCTACACCTTC. Its translation: CAISRDRSNYGYTF.

This clonotype was detected only a few times. Here the CDR3 reads CAISISGDEQYF. CDR3 DNA sequence: TGTGCCATCAGCATTTCAGGGGACGAGCAGTACTTC. The V call is TRBV10-3, the J call TRBJ2-7, with D possibly matching TRBD1 (6 bases). Trimming removed 6 bases at V and 5 bases at J, with 11 bases between. CDR1 and CDR2 from the germline V gene are ENHRY and SYGVKD. The CDR3 spans 12 residues.

This clonotype was seen only a few times. V and J are TRBV10-3 and TRBJ2-3; TRBD2 is a possible D gene (6 bases). V was clipped by 6 bases and J by 2 bases, with 9 bases between them. Germline assignment: CDR1 ENHRY and CDR2 SYGVKD. The CDR3 covers 13 residues. CDR3 amino acids: CAIRSDYTDTQYF. The CDR3 bases are TGTGCCATCAGATCGGACTACACAGATACGCAGTATTTT.

Ten or more counts support this clonotype. V usage is TRBV28 and J usage is TRBJ1-5, with 8 bases identical to TRBD1. The ends lost 6 bases at V and 4 bases at J; junction bases unmatched: 20. This CDR3 region has 19 residues. CDR1 MDHEN and CDR2 SYDVKM come from the germline V gene. CDR3 in DNA: TGTGCCAGCAGCCCTTTACTTAGGACAGGGCGGGTGGAAAATCAGCCCCAGCATTTT. Residues: CASSPLLRTGRVENQPQHF.

At least ten counts were recorded for this clonotype. This chain uses TRBV5-1 with TRBJ2-5, with D hard to call. CDR3 length equals 13 residues. Trimming left V 0 bases short and J 3 bases short, with 6 bases between. Germline V CDR1 and CDR2: SGHRS, YFSETQ. The DNA for the CDR3 is TGCGCCAGCAGCTTGGTTGGGAAAGAGACCCAGTACTTC. This translates into CASSLVGKETQYF.

This clonotype came up many times. This rearrangement joins TRBV6-5 to TRBJ2-1, with D uncertain. With 6 bases removed from V and 10 bases from J, the gap between germline ends came to 10 bases. The CDR3 runs to 11 residues. Germline loops: CDR1 MNHEY, CDR2 SVGAGI. The CDR3 nucleotides are TGTGCCAGCAGGAACATCGGGGAGCAGTTCTTC. Protein product: CASRNIGEQFF.

This clonotype was recorded a few times. V usage is TRBV20-1 and J usage is TRBJ1-5, with unresolved D. V gave up 6 bases and J gave up 3 bases, with 18 bases separating them. The CDR3 runs 15 residues. Germline V gene sequence: CDR1 DFQATT, CDR2 SNEGSKA (reference sequence). As DNA, the CDR3 is TGCAGTGCCCCCAACGCGATGTGGCCCAATCAGCCCCAGCATTTT. Translation: CSAPNAMWPNQPQHF.

This clonotype was observed a few times. The CDR3: CASHIVGTVVTEAFF. CDR3 coding DNA: TGTGCCAGCCACATCGTAGGGACAGTGGTGACTGAAGCTTTCTTT. The chain couples TRBV5-6 to TRBJ1-1; 7 nucleotides match TRBD1. The V and J ends lost 7 bases and 5 bases, in that order; junction bases with no gene match: 14. Germline V gene lookup returns CDR1 SGHDT and CDR2 YYEEEE. The CDR3 is 15 amino acids. Full variable domain (outside the CDR3, taken from reference TRBV5-6 and TRBJ1-1): DAGVTQSPTHLIKTRGQQVTLRCSPKSGHDTVSWYQQALGQGPQFIFQYYEEEERQRGNFPDRFSGHQFPNYSSELNVNALLLGDSALYLCASHIVGTVVTEAFFGQGTRLTVV.

This clonotype occurred many times. V usage is TRBV2 and J usage is TRBJ1-5; D is ambiguous. The CDR3 extends over 13 amino acids. V lost 7 bases and J lost 1, with 8 bases in between. Per germline, CDR1 SNHLY and CDR2 FYNNEI. CDR3 sequence: CASTRWSNQPQHF. The CDR3 region has the DNA TGTGCCAGCACAAGGTGGAGCAATCAGCCCCAGCATTTT.

This clonotype was observed a few times. The chain employs TRBV6-1 and TRBJ1-1; D remains unclear. The CDR3 loop spans 14 amino acids. V gave up 3 bases and J gave up 0 bases, with 8 bases separating them. The germline gives CDR1 MNHNS, CDR2 SASEGT. CDR3 sequence reads: CASSDNHLNTEAFF. Here the CDR3 DNA reads TGTGCCAGCAGTGACAACCACCTGAACACTGAAGCTTTCTTT.

This clonotype occurred a few times. The chain recombines TRBV6-6 with TRBJ1-3; unclear D gene. CDR3 length: 13 amino acids. V was trimmed by 6 bases and J by 4 bases, leaving 10 bases between them. The germline V gene has CDR1 MNHNY and CDR2 SVGAGI (reference sequence). CDR3 region: CASSLDAGNTIYF. CDR3 in DNA: TGTGCCAGCAGCCTCGACGCCGGAAACACCATATATTTT.

This clonotype showed up many times. The gene calls are TRBV7-2 and TRBJ2-7; possibly TRBD1 for D (6 bases). V dropped 5 bases and J dropped 5 bases, with 16 bases sitting between them. CDR1 is SGHTA and CDR2 is FQGNSA in the germline V gene. CDR3 length: 14 amino acids. CDR3 region: CASSLGTTKDEQYF. The DNA of the CDR3 is TGTGCCAGCAGCCTCGGGACAACCAAGGACGAGCAGTACTTC.

This clonotype was seen at least ten times. The V and J genes are TRBV15 and TRBJ1-1; D gene uncertain. V lost 2 bases and J 2 bases, leaving 15 bases between the germline ends. This CDR3 region has 16 residues. Germline CDR1 is LNHNV and CDR2 is YYDKDF (reference sequence). CDR3 DNA sequence: TGTGCCACCAGCAGAACAAGAGGAGGGCCCAACACTGAAGCTTTCTTT. This sequence encodes CATSRTRGGPNTEAFF.

This clonotype came up a few times. J is TRBJ1-5 and V is TRBV4-2, with D unclear. The CDR3 length is 13 residues. Germline loops: CDR1 LGHNA, CDR2 YNFKEQ. Trimming cost V 0 bases and J 7 bases, with 7 bases left between them. CDR3 nucleotides: TGTGCCAGCAGCCAAGACCCCCACCAGCCCCAGCATTTT. This sequence encodes CASSQDPHQPQHF.